A selection of T cell receptor beta chains follows, all from one sample in a study of identical twins. TCRdb passed the 5' RACE reads through MiXCR, listing each CDR3 protein once. Seen here are 1.5 million to 2 million distinct CDR3 sequences, about 32% observed once, and the top ten hold about 0.27%. The sequenced sample was cord blood. These receptors came from a newborn girl in good health. CDR3s include the opening cysteine and the closing phenylalanine or tryptophan. Fields, in order: clone size, V gene, CDR3 protein. Only some rows state a clone size, as once, few, many or a class for expanded clones.

abundance: NA
v_gene: TRBV12-5
CDR3aa: CASGLSLSYLREAGELFF

abundance: few
v_gene: TRBV6-2/TRBV6-3
CDR3aa: CASSYVPGQGTDTQYF

abundance: NA
v_gene: TRBV6-5
CDR3aa: CASSYSWSNHGETQYF

abundance: once
v_gene: TRBV5-4
CDR3aa: CASSLGRGRDYNEQFF

abundance: many
v_gene: TRBV4-2
CDR3aa: CASSFQREASYNEQFF

abundance: NA
v_gene: TRBV7-2
CDR3aa: CASSFRQGWGAKNIQYF

abundance: NA
v_gene: TRBV10-3
CDR3aa: CAISWGGPATDTQYF

abundance: NA
v_gene: TRBV5-1
CDR3aa: CASKIGTGHNEQYF

abundance: NA
v_gene: TRBV12-3/TRBV12-4
CDR3aa: CASSLRYNGRETQYF

abundance: NA
v_gene: TRBV4-1
CDR3aa: CASSQLLATPDTQYF

abundance: NA
v_gene: TRBV11-2
CDR3aa: CASSLKKLAGGPRHGTDTQYF

abundance: NA
v_gene: TRBV20-1
CDR3aa: CSARNSGGAKNIQYF

abundance: few
v_gene: TRBV7-9
CDR3aa: CASSLEAASTF

abundance: few
v_gene: TRBV20-1
CDR3aa: CSARVQGIYSNQPQHF

abundance: NA
v_gene: TRBV10-2
CDR3aa: CASRGLAGVSTDTQYF

abundance: NA
v_gene: TRBV6-1
CDR3aa: CASSEPPSPGLTEAFF

abundance: NA
v_gene: TRBV5-1
CDR3aa: CASSDPRDRGLTKYGYTF

abundance: many
v_gene: TRBV7-2
CDR3aa: CASSFGGLSNQPQHF

abundance: NA
v_gene: TRBV28
CDR3aa: CASSPWRGGLTNYGYTF

abundance: few
v_gene: TRBV5-1
CDR3aa: CASSLAPTRPSAYNEQFF